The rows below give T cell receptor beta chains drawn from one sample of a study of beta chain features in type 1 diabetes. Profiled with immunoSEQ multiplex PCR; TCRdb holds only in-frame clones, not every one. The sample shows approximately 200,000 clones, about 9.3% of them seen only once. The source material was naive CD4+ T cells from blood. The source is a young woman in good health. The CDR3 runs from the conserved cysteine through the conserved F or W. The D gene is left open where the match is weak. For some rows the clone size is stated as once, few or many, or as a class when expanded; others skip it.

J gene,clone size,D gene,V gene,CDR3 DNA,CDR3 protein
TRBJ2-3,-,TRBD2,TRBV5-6,TGTGCCAGCAGCTCCTTCCGAGCGGGAAGCACAGATACGCAGTATTTT,CASSSFRAGSTDTQYF
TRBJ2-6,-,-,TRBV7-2,TGTGCCAGCAGCTTTGAGAGAGTCTCTGGGGCCAACGTCCTGACTTTC,CASSFERVSGANVLTF
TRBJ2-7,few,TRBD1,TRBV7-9,TGTGCCAGCAGCCCCCGGTGGCAGGGGGTATACGAGCAGTACTTC,CASSPRWQGVYEQYF
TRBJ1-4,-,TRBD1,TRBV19,TGTGCCAGTAGTATCTCAGGGGGAAATGAAAAACTGTTTTTT,CASSISGGNEKLFF
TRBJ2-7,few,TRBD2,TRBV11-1,TGTGCCAGCAGCTACCCCGCGGGAGTGGGCGAGCAGTACTTC,CASSYPAGVGEQYF
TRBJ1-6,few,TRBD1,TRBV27,TGTGCCATTTCACAGGGGGTAAATAATTCACCCCTCCACTTT,CAISQGVNNSPLHF
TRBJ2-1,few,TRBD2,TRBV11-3,TGTGCCAGCAGCTTAGGTGGACTAGCAGACTACAATGAGCAGTTCTTC,CASSLGGLADYNEQFF
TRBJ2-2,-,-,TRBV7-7,TGTGCTAGCAGCGGAGGACCCATCGGGGGACCCGGGGAGCTGTTTTTT,CASSGGPIGGPGELFF
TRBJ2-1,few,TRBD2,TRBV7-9,TGTGCCAGCAGCCAATTACGGGGACTAGGCAATGAGCAGTTCTTC,CASSQLRGLGNEQFF
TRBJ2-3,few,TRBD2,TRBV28,TGTGCCAGCAGTTTGGGGACTAGAGGCACAGATACGCAGTATTTT,CASSLGTRGTDTQYF
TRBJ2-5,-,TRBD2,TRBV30,TGTGCCTGGAGTGGGACTAGCGTTATTGAGACCCAGTACTTC,CAWSGTSVIETQYF
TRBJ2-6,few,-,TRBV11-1,TGTGCCAGCAGCGCCACTAGCTCTGGGGCCAACGTCCTGACTTTC,CASSATSSGANVLTF
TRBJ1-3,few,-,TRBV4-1,TGCGCCAGCAGCCAACCAACTACAGGACGGTCTGGAAACACCATATATTTT,CASSQPTTGRSGNTIYF
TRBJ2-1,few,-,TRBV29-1,TGCAGCGTTGATCCTAGCTCCTACAATGAGCAGTTCTTC,CSVDPSSYNEQFF
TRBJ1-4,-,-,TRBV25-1,TGTGCCAGCGGGCTCGCGGGGATGGGGGGGGAAAAACTGTTTTTT,CASGLAGMGGEKLFF
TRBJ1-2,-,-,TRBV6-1,TGTGCCAGCAGCCCCGTCGACTATGGCTACACCTTC,CASSPVDYGYTF
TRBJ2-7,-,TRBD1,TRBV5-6,TGTGCCAGCAGCCCCCGGGACAGGGGCTACGAGCAGTACTTC,CASSPRDRGYEQYF
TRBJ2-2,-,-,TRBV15,TGTGCCACCAGCGGACAAACAGCGAACACCGGGGAGCTGTTTTTT,CATSGQTANTGELFF
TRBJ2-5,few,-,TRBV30,TGTGCCTGGAGCCCCTCGGGAGCCGGAGAGACCCAGTACTTC,CAWSPSGAGETQYF
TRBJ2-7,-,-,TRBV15,TGTGCCACCAGCACTACTAGTGGGCCTACCTACGAGCAGTACTTC,CATSTTSGPTYEQYF
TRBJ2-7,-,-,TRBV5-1,TGCGCCAGCAGCATGACAGGTTCCTACGAGCAGTACTTC,CASSMTGSYEQYF
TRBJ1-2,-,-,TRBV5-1,TGCGCCAGCAGCTTGGCCGAGCTGGGGGCCTCTGGCTACACCTTC,CASSLAELGASGYTF
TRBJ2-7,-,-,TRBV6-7,TGTGCCAGCAGTTATGGTCTGAGTTTC,CASSYGLSF
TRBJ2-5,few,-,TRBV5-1,TGCGCCAGCAGCCCAACAGGGTCCCTAGTCAGTTTGGAGACCCAGTACTTC,CASSPTGSLVSLETQYF
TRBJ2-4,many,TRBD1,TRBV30,TGTGCCTGGAGTAGGACAGGGGGAACAAACATTCAGTACTTC,CAWSRTGGTNIQYF
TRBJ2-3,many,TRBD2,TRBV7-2,TGTGCCGGCACTAGCGGGAGGGCCGGGGGTACGCAGTATTTT,CAGTSGRAGGTQYF
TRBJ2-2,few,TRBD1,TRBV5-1,TGCGCCAGCAGCTTACAGGGGGCGCGGAACACCGGGGAGCTGTTTTTT,CASSLQGARNTGELFF
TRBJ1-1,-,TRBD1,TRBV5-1,TGCGCCAGCAGCTGGTCCGGGACAGGGAACACTGAAGCTTTCTTT,CASSWSGTGNTEAFF
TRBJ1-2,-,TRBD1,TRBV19,TGTGCCAGTAGTATTGGTGACAGGGGTATCTATGGCTACACCTTC,CASSIGDRGIYGYTF
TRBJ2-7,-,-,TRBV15,TGTGCCACCAGCAGGGCCGGGTCCAGCTCCTACGAGCAGTACTTC,CATSRAGSSSYEQYF
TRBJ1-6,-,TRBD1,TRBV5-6,TGTGCCAGCAGCTTGGGACAGGGTAATTCACCCCTCCACTTT,CASSLGQGNSPLHF
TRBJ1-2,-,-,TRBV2,TGTGCCAGCACCGTTGAGCAGAGGGCTGATGGCTACACCTTC,CASTVEQRADGYTF
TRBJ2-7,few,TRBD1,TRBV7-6,TGTGCCAGCAGCTTAGGCAGGGACAGGGTAAACCCCTACGAGCAGTACTTC,CASSLGRDRVNPYEQYF
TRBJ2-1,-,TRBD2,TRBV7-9,TGTGCCAGCAGCTTACGGGACTACTACAATGAGCAGTTCTTC,CASSLRDYYNEQFF
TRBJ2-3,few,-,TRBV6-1,TGTGCCAGCAGTGAAGTGGGAGCGGGCGATACGCAGTATTTT,CASSEVGAGDTQYF
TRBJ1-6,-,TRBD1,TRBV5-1,TGCGCCAGCAGTTGGACAGGGTCTAATTCACCCCTCCACTTT,CASSWTGSNSPLHF
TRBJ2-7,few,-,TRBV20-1,TGCAGTGCCGTCGGAGGGAACGAGCAGTACTTC,CSAVGGNEQYF